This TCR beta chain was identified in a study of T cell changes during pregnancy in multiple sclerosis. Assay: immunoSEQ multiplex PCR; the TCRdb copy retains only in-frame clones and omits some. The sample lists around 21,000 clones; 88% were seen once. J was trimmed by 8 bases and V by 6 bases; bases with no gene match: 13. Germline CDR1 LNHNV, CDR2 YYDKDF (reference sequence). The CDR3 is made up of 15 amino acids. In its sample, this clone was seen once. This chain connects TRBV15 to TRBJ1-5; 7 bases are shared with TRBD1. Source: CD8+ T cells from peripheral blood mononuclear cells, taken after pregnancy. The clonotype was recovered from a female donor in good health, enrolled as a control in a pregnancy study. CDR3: CATSLSRGAVEPQHF. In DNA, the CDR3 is TGTGCCACCAGTTTAAGCAGGGGGGCGGTGGAGCCCCAGCATTTT.